The 20 T cell receptor beta chains below all came from one sample that was sequenced in a study of identical twins. A single record per CDR3 protein comes from TCRdb applying MiXCR to the 5' RACE reads. The data contain a few hundred thousand distinct CDR3 sequences, roughly a tenth of them seen just once; the ten biggest clones take up roughly 10%. Material: memory T cells sorted from blood. The receptors stem from a man in his fifties or sixties in good health.

This clonotype was observed many times. The chain recombines TRBV12-3 or TRBV12-4 with TRBJ2-1, with 9 bases lining up with TRBD1. Germline trimming cut 4 bases from V and 5 bases from J; bases unmatched to any gene: 15. The CDR3 consists of 18 residues. The CDR3 nucleotides read TGTGCCAGCAGTTCAGGGGGACAGGGAGGAGAATGGGACAATGAGCAGTTCTTC. Translated, it gives CASSSGGQGGEWDNEQFF.

This clonotype appeared many times. The rearrangement uses TRBV4-1 and TRBJ1-5, with 8 bases fitting TRBD1. The J segment lost 3 bases and the V segment lost 4 bases, leaving 8 bases of the junction unmatched. CDR1 is MGHRA, CDR2 YSYEKL, per germline. The CDR3 runs 16 residues. The CDR3 region is CASSPYGTGDNQPQHF. The CDR3 DNA follows: TGCGCCAGCAGCCCTTACGGGACAGGCGACAATCAGCCCCAGCATTTT.

This clonotype was recorded a few times. This chain uses TRBV6-1 with TRBJ2-3; D ambiguous. CDR1 MNHNS and CDR2 SASEGT come from the germline V gene. The ends were cut back, 3 bases at V and 0 bases at J, with 19 bases in the middle. The CDR3 totals 18 residues. CDR3 in DNA: TGTGCCAGCAGTGAGGTTGGACGGACCTACTCTAGCACAGATACGCAGTATTTT. Protein: CASSEVGRTYSSTDTQYF.

V gene TRBV7-2 combines with J gene TRBJ2-7; D tentatively reads TRBD1 or TRBD2 (5 bases each). Germline V gene sequence: CDR1 SGHTA, CDR2 FQGNSA. There are 13 residues in the CDR3. The ends were cut back, 1 base at V and 4 bases at J, with 8 bases in the middle. The CDR3 nucleotides are TGTGCCAGCAGCTTAGGGGGGATTTACGAGCAGTACTTC. This gives the protein CASSLGGIYEQYF.

This clonotype was detected ten times or more. The chain carries TRBV3-1 and TRBJ2-7; no clear D. Trimming left V 1 base short and J 1 base short, with 8 bases between. The V gene's germline CDR1 is LGHDT and CDR2 YNNKEL (reference sequence). The CDR3 sequence is 14 residues long. This CDR3 reads CASSQGSTSYEQYF. CDR3 nucleotide sequence: TGTGCCAGCAGCCAAGGGAGCACATCCTACGAGCAGTACTTC.

This clonotype was seen only a few times. V usage is TRBV29-1 and J usage is TRBJ1-2; D is possibly TRBD1 (5 bases). There are 13 residues in the CDR3. Trimming removed 6 bases at V and 7 bases at J, with 18 bases between. Per germline, CDR1 SQVTM and CDR2 ANQGSEA. This CDR3 reads CSVGGTVVSGYTF. The CDR3, as DNA: TGCAGCGTGGGGGGGACCGTGGTTTCTGGCTACACCTTC.

V and J are TRBV5-1 and TRBJ2-2; 8 bases agree with TRBD1. The CDR3 covers 17 residues. Germline CDR1 SGHRS, CDR2 YFSETQ. The ends lost 4 bases at V and 4 bases at J; junction bases unmatched: 12. CDR3 nucleotide sequence: TGCGCCAGCAGCATGGGACAGGCCGCCGGTCGCACCGGGGAGCTGTTTTTT. It translates to CASSMGQAAGRTGELFF.

In this sample, this clonotype turned up many times. The chain is built from TRBV20-1 and TRBJ2-3; 7 bases are shared with TRBD2. Germline V gene data show CDR1 as DFQATT and CDR2 as SNEGSKA (reference sequence). The CDR3 loop spans 15 amino acids. Trimming at V came to 6 bases and at J to 0 bases, leaving 9 bases not matched to a gene. CDR3: CSAPSISGSTDTQYF. CDR3 coding DNA: TGCAGTGCCCCCAGTATTAGCGGGAGCACAGATACGCAGTATTTT.

This clonotype was picked up a small number of times. The chain is built from TRBV28 and TRBJ2-7; D remains ambiguous. The CDR3 covers 14 residues. Germline lookup yields CDR1 MDHEN and CDR2 SYDVKM. Trimming removed 7 bases from V and 0 bases from J, with 13 bases in between. The CDR3 DNA follows: TGTGCCAGCACTCGGGCGGAAAGCTCCTACGAGCAGTACTTC. Amino acid sequence: CASTRAESSYEQYF.

This clonotype was found many times. The chain recombines TRBV5-1 with TRBJ1-2; D gene ambiguous. Germline V gene lookup returns CDR1 SGHRS and CDR2 YFSETQ. Trimming stripped 0 bases from V and 2 bases from J, with 11 bases between. The CDR3 extends over 15 amino acids. The CDR3 DNA sequence: TGCGCCAGCAGCTTGGCCAATATTGGAAACTATGGCTACACCTTC. Encoded protein: CASSLANIGNYGYTF.

As concerns this clonotype: Possible read error: a much larger clone is one base away. The V gene is TRBV11-1, the J gene TRBJ1-1, with 7 bases that match TRBD1. CDR1 and CDR2 from the germline V gene are SGHAT and FQDESV (reference sequence). With 6 bases clipped from V and 3 bases from J, the junction kept 4 bases outside the gene matches. The CDR3 is 13 residues long. CDR3 sequence: CASRPGGYTEAFF. Here the CDR3 DNA reads TGTGCCAGCAGACCAGGGGGGTACACTGAAGCTTTCTTT.

Points on this clonotype: Germline and junction disagree at one end, which may indicate a read error. CDR3 protein: CSARRNVGLSYNEQSF. The CDR3 DNA sequence: TGCAGTGCTAGACGAAATGTGGGACTCTCTTACAATGAGCAGTCCTTC. This chain connects TRBV20-1 to TRBJ2-1; possible D gene TRBD2, 6 bases. CDR3 size: 16 residues. The V gene's germline CDR1 is DFQATT and CDR2 SNEGSKA (reference sequence).

This rearrangement joins TRBV7-3 to TRBJ2-5; TRBD2 is a possible D gene (6 bases). Germline V gene lookup returns CDR1 SGHTA and CDR2 FQGTGA. The CDR3 sequence is 15 residues long. Trimming took 5 bases from V and 2 from J, leaving 15 bases between them. The CDR3 loop reads CASSSSRGNQETQYF. The CDR3 region has the DNA TGTGCCAGCAGCAGTAGCCGGGGGAATCAAGAGACCCAGTACTTC.

The chain recombines TRBV2 with TRBJ2-5; unclear D gene. Per the germline V gene, CDR1 is SNHLY and CDR2 is FYNNEI. The V gene lost 8 bases and the J gene lost 2 bases, with 15 bases spanning the gap. The CDR3 is 14 residues long. The CDR3 loop is CASERPGRQETQYF. In nucleotides, the CDR3 is TGTGCCAGCGAAAGGCCGGGCCGACAAGAGACCCAGTACTTC.

This clonotype has at least ten counts. The V gene is TRBV6-5, the J gene TRBJ2-3; 11 bases agree with TRBD2. After removal of 0 bases from V and 4 bases from J, the junction contained 6 bases not matched to a gene. The CDR3 spans 17 residues. Germline V CDR1 and CDR2: MNHEY, SVGAGI. CDR3 region: CASSYSSLAGGADTQYF. CDR3 nucleotides: TGTGCCAGCAGTTACTCCTCCTTAGCGGGAGGGGCAGATACGCAGTATTTT.

This clonotype was picked up many times. This rearrangement joins TRBV20-1 to TRBJ2-1; 9 bases fit TRBD2. Germline CDR1 reads DFQATT; CDR2 reads SNEGSKA (reference sequence). Losses at the gene ends were 6 bases for V and 4 bases for J; bases not matched to a gene: 13. The CDR3 spans 16 residues. The DNA for the CDR3 is TGCAGTGCCGGTAGCGGGAGTTTAGCGTGGTACAATGAGCAGTTCTTC. It is translated as CSAGSGSLAWYNEQFF.

This rearrangement joins TRBV6-1 to TRBJ1-5; TRBD1 might be the D (6 bases). The V gene lost 6 bases and the J gene lost 4 bases, with 16 bases spanning the gap. This CDR3 has 15 amino acids. Looked up from germline, CDR1 is MNHNS and CDR2 is SASEGT. The DNA of the CDR3 is TGTGCCAGCAGACCCGCGACAGGCTATAATCAGCCCCAGCATTTT. Amino acids: CASRPATGYNQPQHF.

This clonotype came up many times. The chain carries TRBV7-9 and TRBJ1-1; D not certain. V lost 1 base and J 2 bases, leaving 2 bases between the germline ends. The CDR3 spans 12 residues. Germline V lookup: CDR1 SEHNR, CDR2 FQNEAQ (reference sequence). The CDR3 region has the DNA TGTGCCAGCAGCTTAGACAACACTGAAGCTTTCTTT. This sequence encodes CASSLDNTEAFF. Together with reference TRBV7-9 and TRBJ1-1, the CDR3 gives the full variable domain: DTGVSQNPRHKITKRGQNVTFRCDPISEHNRLYWYRQTLGQGPEFLTYFQNEAQLEKSRLLSDRFSAERPKGSFSTLEIQRTEQGDSAMYLCASSLDNTEAFFGQGTRLTVV.

The chain is built from TRBV7-2 and TRBJ2-7, with 11 bases fitting TRBD1. V gave up 5 bases and J gave up 7 bases; unmatched junction bases: 10. CDR1 and CDR2 from the germline V gene are SGHTA and FQGNSA. The CDR3 covers 15 residues. CDR3 residues: CASSKPGQGVGEQYF. CDR3 sequence (DNA): TGTGCCAGCAGCAAACCGGGACAGGGGGTGGGTGAGCAGTACTTC.

The chain joins TRBV12-3 or TRBV12-4 to TRBJ2-5, with no clear D. V shed 3 bases and J shed 4 bases, with 12 bases lying between them. CDR3 length equals 14 residues. The chain's CDR3 is CASSFSDRRETQYF. For the CDR3, the DNA is TGTGCCAGCAGTTTTTCCGACCGACGAGAGACCCAGTACTTC.